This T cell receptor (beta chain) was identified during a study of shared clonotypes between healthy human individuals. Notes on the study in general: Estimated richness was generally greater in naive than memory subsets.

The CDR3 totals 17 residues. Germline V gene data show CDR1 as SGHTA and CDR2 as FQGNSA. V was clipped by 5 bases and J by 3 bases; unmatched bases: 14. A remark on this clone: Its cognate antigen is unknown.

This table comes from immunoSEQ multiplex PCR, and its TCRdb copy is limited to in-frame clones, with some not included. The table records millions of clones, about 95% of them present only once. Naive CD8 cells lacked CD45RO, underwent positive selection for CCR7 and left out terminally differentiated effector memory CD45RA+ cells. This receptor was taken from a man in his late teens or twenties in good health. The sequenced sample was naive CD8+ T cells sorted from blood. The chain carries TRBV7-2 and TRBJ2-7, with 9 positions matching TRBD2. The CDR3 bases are TGTGCCAGCAGCCCAGAGGTTGCGGGAGGGGGATTCTACGAGCAGTACTTC. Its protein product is CASSPEVAGGGFYEQYF.